This T cell receptor (beta chain) came from a study of shared clonotypes between healthy human individuals. The wider study: For every donor, three CD4 naive, three CD4 memory, two CD8 naive and one CD8 memory plates were used.

The germline V gene has CDR1 SGHRS and CDR2 YFSETQ. The V gene lost 1 base and the J gene lost 1 base, with 26 bases spanning the gap. This CDR3 comprises 20 residues. Naivety among CD8 cells was defined by CD45RO negativity and positive CCR7 selection, thereby excluding terminally differentiated effector memory CD45RA+ cells. Each cell subset's genomic DNA was divided evenly among several immunoSEQ plates. The method was immunoSEQ multiplex PCR; TCRdb's version includes in-frame clones alone and lacks a portion of them. The table includes about 2,100,000 clones, about 93% detected once. The V gene is TRBV5-1, the J gene TRBJ2-5; perhaps TRBD1 as D (6 bases). Sequenced: naive CD8+ T cells from PBMCs. The origin of this receptor is a man aged 18 to 29 in good health. Some clones in this sample may be carry-over from other donors' samples. The CDR3 reads CASSLTNIVRDKHPQETQYF. The CDR3 DNA is TGCGCCAGCAGCTTGACAAACATCGTCCGGGACAAGCACCCCCAAGAGACCCAGTACTTC.